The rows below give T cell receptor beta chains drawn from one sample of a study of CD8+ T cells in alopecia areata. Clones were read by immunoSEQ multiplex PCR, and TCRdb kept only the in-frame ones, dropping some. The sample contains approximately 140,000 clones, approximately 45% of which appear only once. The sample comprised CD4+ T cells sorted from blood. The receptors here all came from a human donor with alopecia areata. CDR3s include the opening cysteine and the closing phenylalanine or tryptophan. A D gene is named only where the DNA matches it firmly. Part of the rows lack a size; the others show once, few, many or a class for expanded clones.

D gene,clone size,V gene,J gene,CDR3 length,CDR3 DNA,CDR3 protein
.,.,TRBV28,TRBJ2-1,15,TGTGCCAGCAGTCCTGGTCACTCGTCCCTCAATGAGCAGTTCTTC,CASSPGHSSLNEQFF
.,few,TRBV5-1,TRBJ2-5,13,TGCGCCAGCAGCTTGGGCCGTGGGGAGACCCAGTACTTC,CASSLGRGETQYF
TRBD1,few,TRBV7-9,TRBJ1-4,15,TGTGCCAGCAGCTTATCCGGGACAGGTCCTGAAAAACTGTTTTTT,CASSLSGTGPEKLFF
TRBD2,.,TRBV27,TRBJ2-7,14,TGTGCCAGCAGTTTATGGACTAGCGGCCACGAGCAGTACTTC,CASSLWTSGHEQYF
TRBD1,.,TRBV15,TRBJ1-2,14,TGTGCCACCAGCGTACGACAGGGGACTGATGGCTACACCTTC,CATSVRQGTDGYTF
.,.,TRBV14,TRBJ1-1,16,TGTGCCAGCAGCCAAGTGGGTCTGGGGGCCCCCCCTGAAGCTTTCTTT,CASSQVGLGAPPEAFF
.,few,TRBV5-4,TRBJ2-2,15,TGTGCCAGCAGCCATACAGCAAGGGTTACCGGGGAGCTGTTTTTT,CASSHTARVTGELFF
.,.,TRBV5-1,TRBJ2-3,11,TGCGCCAGCAGGAGCGCAGATACGCAGTATTTT,CASRSADTQYF
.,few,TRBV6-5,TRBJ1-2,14,TGTGCCAGCAGTTACCGTCAGTCAGGGGATGGCTACACCTTC,CASSYRQSGDGYTF
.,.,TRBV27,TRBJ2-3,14,TGTGCCAGCAGTTTATCCGCCAGCACAGATACGCAGTATTTT,CASSLSASTDTQYF
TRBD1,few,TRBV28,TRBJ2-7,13,TGTGCCAGTGAGAGGGACAGACAATACGAGCAGTACTTC,CASERDRQYEQYF
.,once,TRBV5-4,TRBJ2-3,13,TGTGCCAGCAGCTTGGATGGCGTAGATACGCAGTATTTT,CASSLDGVDTQYF
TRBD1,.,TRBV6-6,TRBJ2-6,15,TGTGCCAGCAGCCCTACAGGGGACGGGGCCAACGTCCTGACTTTC,CASSPTGDGANVLTF
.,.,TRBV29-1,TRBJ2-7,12,TGCAGCTCAACCACGGGGAACTACGAGCAGTACTTC,CSSTTGNYEQYF
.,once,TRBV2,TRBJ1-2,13,TGTGCCAGCAGGAAGACAGAAAACTATGGCTACACCTTC,CASRKTENYGYTF
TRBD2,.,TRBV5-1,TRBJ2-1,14,TGCGCCAGCAGCACACGGGGGACTAGCTTTGAGCAGTTCTTC,CASSTRGTSFEQFF
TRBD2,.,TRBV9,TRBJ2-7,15,TGTGCCAGCAGCGTAGATTCTATGGGGGAGGGCGAGCAGTACTTC,CASSVDSMGEGEQYF
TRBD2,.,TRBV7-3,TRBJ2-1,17,TGTGCCAGCAGCTTAAGGGGCGGAGCGGGAGCATCTCATGAGCAGTTCTTC,CASSLRGGAGASHEQFF
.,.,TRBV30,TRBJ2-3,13,TGTGCCTGGAGTCGCGGTGGGACAGATACGCAGTATTTT,CAWSRGGTDTQYF
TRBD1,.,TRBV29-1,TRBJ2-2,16,TGCAGCGTTGGGGGCGGACAGGGCCACAACACCGGGGAGCTGTTTTTT,CSVGGGQGHNTGELFF
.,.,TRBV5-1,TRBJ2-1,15,TGCGCCAGCAGCGCCCAGGGGCCCGGCCACAATGAGCAGTTCTTC,CASSAQGPGHNEQFF
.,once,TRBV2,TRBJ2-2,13,TGTGCCAGCAGTGAATTGGGTACCGGGGAGCTGTTTTTT,CASSELGTGELFF
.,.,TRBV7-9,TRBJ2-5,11,TGTGCCAGCCTGGGGTATCAGACCCAGTACTTC,CASLGYQTQYF
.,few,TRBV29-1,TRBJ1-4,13,TGCAGCGTTGCGTTAGGGGCTAATGAAAAACTGTTTTTT,CSVALGANEKLFF
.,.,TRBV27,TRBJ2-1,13,TGTGCCAGCGGGAACGGACCTTCGTGGGAGCAGTTCTTC,CASGNGPSWEQFF
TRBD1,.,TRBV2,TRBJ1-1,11,TGTGCCAGCAGTGCCACAGGGGTGGCTTTCTTT,CASSATGVAFF
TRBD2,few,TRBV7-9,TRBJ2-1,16,TGTGCCAGCAGCTTAACGCGGCTAGCGGTTTACAATGAGCAGTTCTTC,CASSLTRLAVYNEQFF
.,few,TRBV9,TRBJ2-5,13,TGTGCCAGCAGCGTCGGTGATCCAGAGACCCAGTACTTC,CASSVGDPETQYF
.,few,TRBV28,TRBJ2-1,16,TGTGCCAGCGGCCCCCCGGGCAGGAATTCCTACAATGAGCAGTTCTTC,CASGPPGRNSYNEQFF
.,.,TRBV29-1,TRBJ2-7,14,TGCAGCGTTCGTGTTCGGAATCTCCTCTACGAGCAGTACTTC,CSVRVRNLLYEQYF
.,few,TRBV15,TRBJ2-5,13,TGTGCCACCAGCAGAGATCCCCCAGAGACCCAGTACTTC,CATSRDPPETQYF
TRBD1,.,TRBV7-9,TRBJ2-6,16,TGTGCCAACTCGGACAGGGAGGCTGGTGGGGCCAACGTCCTGACTTTC,CANSDREAGGANVLTF
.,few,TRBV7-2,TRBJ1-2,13,TGTGCCGGCGCGGACAGTCAAAGCTATGGCTACACCTTC,CAGADSQSYGYTF
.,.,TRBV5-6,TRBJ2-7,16,TGTGCCAGCAGCTCGGGGCCACAGTGGAGCTCCTACGAGCAGTACTTC,CASSSGPQWSSYEQYF
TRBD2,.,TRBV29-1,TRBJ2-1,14,TGCAGCAGTAGGGGACTAGCGGGAGCTAGTGAGCAGTTCTTC,CSSRGLAGASEQFF
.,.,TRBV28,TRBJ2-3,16,TGTGCCAGCAGCCCCAACCCGCCTGGGATTGTCGATACGCAGTATTTT,CASSPNPPGIVDTQYF
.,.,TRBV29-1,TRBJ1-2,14,TGCAGCGTTGAAGGGGGACGCGCAAACTATGGCTACACCTTC,CSVEGGRANYGYTF
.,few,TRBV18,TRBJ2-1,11,TGTGCCAGCTCACCGTCAGGGGTGGGGTTCTTC,CASSPSGVGFF
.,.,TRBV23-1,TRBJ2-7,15,TGCGCCAGCAGTCAATCGATAGGGATCGGGTACGAGCAGTACTTC,CASSQSIGIGYEQYF
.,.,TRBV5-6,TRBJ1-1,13,TGTGCCAGCAGCCACACCATGAACACTGAAGCTTTCTTT,CASSHTMNTEAFF
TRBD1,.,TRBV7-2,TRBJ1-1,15,TGTGCCAGCAGTCCCCAGGGGGTTATGAACACTGAAGCTTTCTTT,CASSPQGVMNTEAFF
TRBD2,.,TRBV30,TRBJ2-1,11,TGTGCCTGGAGAGCGGGATTGGAGCAGTTCTTC,CAWRAGLEQFF
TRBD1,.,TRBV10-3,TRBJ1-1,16,TGTGCCATCAAGGGACAGGGGGTCGGTCGGAACACTGAAGCTTTCTTT,CAIKGQGVGRNTEAFF
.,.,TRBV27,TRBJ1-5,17,TGTGCCAGCAGCCCAAGCTGGGGGGACACCGGAGGGCAGCCCCAGCATTTT,CASSPSWGDTGGQPQHF
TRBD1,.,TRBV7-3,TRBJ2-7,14,TGTGCCAGCAAACCCTCGCCAGGGGGATACGAGCAGTACTTC,CASKPSPGGYEQYF
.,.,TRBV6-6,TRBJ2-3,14,TGTGCCAGCAGTTTCCCGGGCAACACAGATACGCAGTATTTT,CASSFPGNTDTQYF
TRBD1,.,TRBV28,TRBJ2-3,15,TGTGCCAGCAGTTTGTCGGGACAGAACACAGATACGCAGTATTTT,CASSLSGQNTDTQYF
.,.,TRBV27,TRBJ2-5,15,TGTGCCAGCAGACTAGCTGTGGGTTCTTTGGAGACCCAGTACTTC,CASRLAVGSLETQYF
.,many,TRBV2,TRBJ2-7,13,TGTGCCAGCAATGGGATTTTTAACTACGAGCAGTACTTC,CASNGIFNYEQYF
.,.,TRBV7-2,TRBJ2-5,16,TGTGCCAGCAGCTTACAGGGCGGACCAACCTGGGAGACCCAGTACTTC,CASSLQGGPTWETQYF
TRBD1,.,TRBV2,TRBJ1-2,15,TGTGCCAGCAGACCCTGGACAGGGGGCAACTATGGCTACACCTTC,CASRPWTGGNYGYTF
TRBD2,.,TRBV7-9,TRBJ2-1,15,TGTGCCAGCGGCGTGAGCGGGACGCGGGGGAATGAGCAGTTCTTC,CASGVSGTRGNEQFF
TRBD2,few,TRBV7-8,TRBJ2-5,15,TGTGCCAGCAGCCTACGGACTAGCGGGACAGAGACCCAGTACTTC,CASSLRTSGTETQYF
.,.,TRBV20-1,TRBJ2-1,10,TGCAGTGCTAGTTCCTCTTCTCAGTTCTTC,CSASSSSQFF
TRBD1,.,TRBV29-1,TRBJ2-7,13,TGCAGCGCTGGACTGGGACAGGGGTACGAGCAGTACTTC,CSAGLGQGYEQYF